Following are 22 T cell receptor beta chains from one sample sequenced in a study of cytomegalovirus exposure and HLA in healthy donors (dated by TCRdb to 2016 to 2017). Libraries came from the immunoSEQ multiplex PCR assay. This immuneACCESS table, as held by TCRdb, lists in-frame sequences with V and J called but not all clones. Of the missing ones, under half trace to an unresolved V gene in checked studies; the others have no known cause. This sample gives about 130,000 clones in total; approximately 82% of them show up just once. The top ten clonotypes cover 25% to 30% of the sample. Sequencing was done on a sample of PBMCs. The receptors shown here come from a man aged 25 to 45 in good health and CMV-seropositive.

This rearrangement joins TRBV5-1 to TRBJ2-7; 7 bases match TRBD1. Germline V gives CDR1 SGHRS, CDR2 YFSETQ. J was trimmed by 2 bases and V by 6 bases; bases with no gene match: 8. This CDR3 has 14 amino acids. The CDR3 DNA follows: TGCGCCAGCACCCCTGAGGGGACAGCCTACGAGCAGTACTTC. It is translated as CASTPEGTAYEQYF. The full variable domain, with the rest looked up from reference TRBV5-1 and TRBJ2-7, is KAGVTQTPRYLIKTRGQQVTLSCSPISGHRSVSWYQQTPGQGLQFLFEYFSETQRNKGNFPGRFSGRQFSNSRSEMNVSTLELGDSALYLCASTPEGTAYEQYFGPGTRLTVT.

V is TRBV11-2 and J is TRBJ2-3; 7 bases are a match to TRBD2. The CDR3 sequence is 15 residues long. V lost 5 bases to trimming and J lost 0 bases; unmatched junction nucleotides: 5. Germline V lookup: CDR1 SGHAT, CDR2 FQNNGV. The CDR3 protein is CASSGSGKSTDTQYF. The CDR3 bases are TGTGCCAGCAGCGGGAGCGGGAAAAGCACAGATACGCAGTATTTT.

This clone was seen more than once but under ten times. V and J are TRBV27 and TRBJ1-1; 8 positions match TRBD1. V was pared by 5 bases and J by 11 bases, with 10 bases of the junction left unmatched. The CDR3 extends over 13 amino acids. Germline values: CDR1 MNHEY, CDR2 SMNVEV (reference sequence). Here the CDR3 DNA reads TGTGCCAGCAGTCCCAGGACAGGGATTGGGGCTTTCTTT. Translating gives CASSPRTGIGAFF.

For the CDR3, the DNA is TGTGCCAGCAGCGTTGGGTCTAGCGGGAGGGCCGGTACGAGGTCCTACAATGAGCAGTTCTTC. Protein: CASSVGSSGRAGTRSYNEQFF. The chain has TRBV9 and TRBJ2-1; 12 nucleotides match TRBD2. The CDR3 covers 21 residues. With 2 bases clipped from V and 1 base from J, the junction kept 16 bases outside the gene matches. Germline CDR1 and CDR2: SGDLS and YYNGEE.

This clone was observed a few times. The CDR3 loop reads CASSDRFGNQPQHF. The CDR3 region has the DNA TGTGCCAGCAGTGACAGATTCGGCAATCAGCCCCAGCATTTT. The gene calls are TRBV6-1 and TRBJ1-5; D is undetermined. There are 14 residues in the CDR3. CDR1 MNHNS and CDR2 SASEGT come from the germline V gene. Trimming left V 3 bases short and J 2 bases short, with 8 bases between.

CDR3 nucleotides: TGTGCCAGCAGCTCTTTAGGGACAGTGAATGAAAAACTGTTTTTT. It specifies CASSSLGTVNEKLFF. This chain joins TRBV7-9 and TRBJ1-4, with TRBD1 matching 7 bases. This CDR3 is 15 amino acids long. CDR1 is SEHNR, CDR2 FQNEAQ, per germline (reference sequence). The trim removed 4 bases at V and 5 bases at J, leaving 7 bases unmatched.

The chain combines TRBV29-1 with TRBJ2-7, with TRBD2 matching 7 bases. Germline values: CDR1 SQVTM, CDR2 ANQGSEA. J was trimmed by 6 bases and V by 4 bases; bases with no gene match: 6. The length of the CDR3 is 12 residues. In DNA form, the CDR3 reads TGCAGCGTTGGCCCTACTAGCGCCGAGCAGTACTTC. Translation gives CSVGPTSAEQYF.

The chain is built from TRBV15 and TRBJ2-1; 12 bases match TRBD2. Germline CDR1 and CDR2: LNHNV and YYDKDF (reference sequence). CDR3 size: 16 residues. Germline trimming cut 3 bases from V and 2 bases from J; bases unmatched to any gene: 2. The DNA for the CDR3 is TGTGCCACCAGCAGGGCTAGCGGGGGGGCCTACAATGAGCAGTTCTTC. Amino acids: CATSRASGGAYNEQFF.

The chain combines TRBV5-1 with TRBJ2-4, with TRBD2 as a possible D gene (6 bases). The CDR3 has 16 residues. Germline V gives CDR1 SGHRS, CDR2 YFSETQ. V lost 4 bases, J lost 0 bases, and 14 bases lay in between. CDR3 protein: CASSPIAELAKNIQYF. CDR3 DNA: TGCGCCAGCAGCCCTATAGCGGAGCTAGCCAAAAACATTCAGTACTTC.

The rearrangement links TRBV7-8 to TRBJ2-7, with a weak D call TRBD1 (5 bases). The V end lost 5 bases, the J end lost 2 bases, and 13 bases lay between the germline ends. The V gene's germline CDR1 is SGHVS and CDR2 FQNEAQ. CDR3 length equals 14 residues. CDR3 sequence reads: CASSREWGPYEQYF. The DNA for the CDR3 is TGTGCCAGCAGCCGCGAGTGGGGCCCCTACGAGCAGTACTTC.

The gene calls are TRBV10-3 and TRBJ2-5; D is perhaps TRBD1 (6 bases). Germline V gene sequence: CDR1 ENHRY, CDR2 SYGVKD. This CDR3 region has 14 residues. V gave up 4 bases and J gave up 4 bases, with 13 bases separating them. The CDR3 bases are TGTGCCATCAGTGTTGGGGACACTGTAGAGACCCAGTACTTC. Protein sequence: CAISVGDTVETQYF.

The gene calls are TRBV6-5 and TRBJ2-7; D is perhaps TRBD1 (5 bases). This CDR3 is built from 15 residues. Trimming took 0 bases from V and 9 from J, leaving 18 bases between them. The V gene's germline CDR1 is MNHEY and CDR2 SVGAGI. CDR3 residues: CASSYSSGATNGQYF. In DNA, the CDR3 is TGTGCCAGCAGTTACTCGAGTGGGGCCACTAACGGGCAGTACTTC.

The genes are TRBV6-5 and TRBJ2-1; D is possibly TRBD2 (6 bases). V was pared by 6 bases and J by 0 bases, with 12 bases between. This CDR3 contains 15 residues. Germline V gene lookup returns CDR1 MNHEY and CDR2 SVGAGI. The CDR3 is CASRKDGGSYNEQFF. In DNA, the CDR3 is TGTGCCAGCAGGAAGGACGGGGGCTCCTACAATGAGCAGTTCTTC.

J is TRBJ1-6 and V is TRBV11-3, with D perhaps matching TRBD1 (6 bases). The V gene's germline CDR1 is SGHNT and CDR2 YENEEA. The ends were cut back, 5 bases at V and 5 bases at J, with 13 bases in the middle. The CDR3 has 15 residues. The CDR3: CASSQQGIHNSPLHF. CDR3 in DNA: TGTGCCAGCAGCCAACAGGGCATCCATAATTCACCCCTCCACTTT.

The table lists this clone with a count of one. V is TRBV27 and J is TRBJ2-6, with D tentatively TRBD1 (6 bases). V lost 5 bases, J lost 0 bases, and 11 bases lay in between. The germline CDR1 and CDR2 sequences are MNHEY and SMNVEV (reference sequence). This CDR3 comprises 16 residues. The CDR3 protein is CASSTGRLSGANVLTF. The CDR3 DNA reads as TGTGCCAGCAGTACAGGGCGACTCTCTGGGGCCAACGTCCTGACTTTC.

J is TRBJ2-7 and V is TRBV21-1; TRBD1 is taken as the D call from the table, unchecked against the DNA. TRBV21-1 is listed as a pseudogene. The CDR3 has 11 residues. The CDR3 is CASSQTYEQYF. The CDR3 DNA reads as TGTGCCAGCAGCCAAACCTACGAGCAGTACTTC.

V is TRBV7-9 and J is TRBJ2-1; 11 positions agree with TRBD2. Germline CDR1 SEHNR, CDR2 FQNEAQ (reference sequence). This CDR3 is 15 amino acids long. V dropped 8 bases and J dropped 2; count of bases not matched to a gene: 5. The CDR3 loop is CASALAGGTYNEQFF. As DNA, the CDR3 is TGTGCCAGCGCCTTAGCGGGAGGGACCTACAATGAGCAGTTCTTC.

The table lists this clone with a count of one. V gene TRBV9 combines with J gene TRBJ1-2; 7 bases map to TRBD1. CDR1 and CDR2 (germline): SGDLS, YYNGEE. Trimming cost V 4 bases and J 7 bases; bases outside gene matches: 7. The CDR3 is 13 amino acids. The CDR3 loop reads CASSLPGQSGYTF. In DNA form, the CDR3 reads TGTGCCAGCAGCCTCCCGGGACAGTCTGGCTACACCTTC.

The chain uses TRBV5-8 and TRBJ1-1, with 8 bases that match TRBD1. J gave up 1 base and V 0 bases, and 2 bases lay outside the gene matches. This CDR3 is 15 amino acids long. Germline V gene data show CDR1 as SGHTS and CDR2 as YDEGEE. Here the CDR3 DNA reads TGTGCCAGCAGCTTGGTGGACAGGGCGAACACTGAAGCTTTCTTT. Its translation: CASSLVDRANTEAFF.

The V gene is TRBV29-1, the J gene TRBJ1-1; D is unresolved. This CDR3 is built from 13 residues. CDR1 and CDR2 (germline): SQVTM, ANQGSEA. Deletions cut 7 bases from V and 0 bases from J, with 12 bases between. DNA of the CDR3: TGCAGCGCTAGACTGCTAATGAACACTGAAGCTTTCTTT. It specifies CSARLLMNTEAFF.

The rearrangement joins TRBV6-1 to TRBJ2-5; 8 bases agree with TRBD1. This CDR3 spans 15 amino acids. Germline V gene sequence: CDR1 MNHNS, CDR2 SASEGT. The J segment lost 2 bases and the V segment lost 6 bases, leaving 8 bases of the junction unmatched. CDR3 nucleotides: TGTGCCAGCAGCCTGGGACAGGTCAAGCAAGAGACCCAGTACTTC. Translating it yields CASSLGQVKQETQYF.

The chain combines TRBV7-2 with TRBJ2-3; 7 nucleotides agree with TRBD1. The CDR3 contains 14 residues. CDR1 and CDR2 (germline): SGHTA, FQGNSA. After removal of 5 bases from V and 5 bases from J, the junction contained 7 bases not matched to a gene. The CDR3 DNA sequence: TGTGCCAGCAGCACACGACAGGGAATAGATACGCAGTATTTT. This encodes CASSTRQGIDTQYF.